The subject of this entry is one T cell receptor beta chain. This entry belongs to a study of spatial heterogeneity in lung cancer. Carried by each TCR cDNA molecule was a unique molecular identifier. From the 5' RACE reads, TCRdb called clonotypes with MiXCR, one entry per CDR3 protein. The sample yields approximately 5,000 distinct CDR3 sequences, around 28% seen once. Time point denoted: sample taken at primary tumor resection. Sequencing was performed on whole RNA extracted from tumor and nontumor lung tissue, or from frozen PBMC, and the material was left unsorted. The receptor was derived from a male donor with early-stage non-small cell lung cancer. The specimen comprised PBMCs, sampled at surgery.

In DNA, the CDR3 is TGCAGTGCCACCCCGCTCCGGGACATCTATGGCTACACCTTC. This sequence encodes CSATPLRDIYGYTF. This chain links TRBV20-1 with TRBJ1-2; perhaps TRBD1 as D (6 bases). This CDR3 is built from 14 residues. The V gene lost 6 bases and the J gene lost 4 bases, with 18 bases spanning the gap. In germline, CDR1 is DFQATT, CDR2 SNEGSKA (reference sequence).